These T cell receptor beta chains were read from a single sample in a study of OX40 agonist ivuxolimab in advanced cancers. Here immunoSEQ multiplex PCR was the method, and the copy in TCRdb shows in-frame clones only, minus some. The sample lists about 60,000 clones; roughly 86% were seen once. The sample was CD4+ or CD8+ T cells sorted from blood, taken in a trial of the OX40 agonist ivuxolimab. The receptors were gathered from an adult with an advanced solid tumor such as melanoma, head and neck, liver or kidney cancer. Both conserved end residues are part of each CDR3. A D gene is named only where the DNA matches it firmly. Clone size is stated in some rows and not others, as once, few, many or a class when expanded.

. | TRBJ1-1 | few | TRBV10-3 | TGTGCCATCAGTGGGAGCTCCGGGACTGAAGCTTTCTTT | CAISGSSGTEAFF
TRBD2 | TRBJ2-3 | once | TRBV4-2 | TGTGCCAGCAGGAGACTAGCGGGGGCCACAGATACGCAGTATTTT | CASRRLAGATDTQYF
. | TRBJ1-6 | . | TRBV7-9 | TGTGCCAGCAGGGGTGAAACAGGGAATTCACCCCTCCACTTT | CASRGETGNSPLHF
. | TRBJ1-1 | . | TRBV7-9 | TGTGCCAACAGCCCGGCCCTGAAGGCTTTGAACACTGAAGCTTTCTTT | CANSPALKALNTEAFF
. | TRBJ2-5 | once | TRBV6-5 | TGTGCCAGCAGTTACTCTTGGGCGAGGGAGACCCAGTACTTC | CASSYSWARETQYF
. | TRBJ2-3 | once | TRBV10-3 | TGTGCCATCAGTGAGGGGGGGGCTAGCACAGATACGCAGTATTTT | CAISEGGASTDTQYF
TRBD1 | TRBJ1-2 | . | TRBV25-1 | TGTGCCAGCAGTAGGACAGGGAAAAGCGGTGGCTACACCTTC | CASSRTGKSGGYTF
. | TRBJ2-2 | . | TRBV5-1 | TGCGCCAGCAGCTTCCCAGACAGCACCGGGGAGCTGTTTTTT | CASSFPDSTGELFF
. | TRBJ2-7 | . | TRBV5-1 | TGCGCCAGCAGCTTCGGCTCACAGCAGTACTTC | CASSFGSQQYF
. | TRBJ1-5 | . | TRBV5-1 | TGCGCCAGCAGCTTGGAAGTACGGAACAATCAGCCCCAGCATTTT | CASSLEVRNNQPQHF
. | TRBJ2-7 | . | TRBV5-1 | TGCGCCAGCAGCTTGGTTCCAGGGAACTACGAGCAGTACTTC | CASSLVPGNYEQYF
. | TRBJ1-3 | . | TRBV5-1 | TGCGCCAGCAGCTTGGCCAGGCCCTCTGGAAACACCATATATTTT | CASSLARPSGNTIYF
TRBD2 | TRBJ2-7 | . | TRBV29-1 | TGCAGCGTGGAAACAGGGACCCGGGTAGCGGGGGGCCCCTACGAGCAGTACTTC | CSVETGTRVAGGPYEQYF
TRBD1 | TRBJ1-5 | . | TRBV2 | TGTGCCAGCAGAGAAACAGGGGTGGGACAGCCCCAGCATTTT | CASRETGVGQPQHF
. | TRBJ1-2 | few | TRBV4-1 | TGCGCCAGCAGCCAAGAGACAGGTCATTATGGCTACACCTTC | CASSQETGHYGYTF
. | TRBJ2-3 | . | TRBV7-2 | TGTGCCAGCAGCTTAGCTGCGGGGACAGCTAGCACAGATACGCAGTATTTT | CASSLAAGTASTDTQYF
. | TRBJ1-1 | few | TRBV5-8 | TGTGCCAGCAGCTTGTTTTATGAAGCTTTCTTT | CASSLFYEAFF
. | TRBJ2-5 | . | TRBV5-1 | TGCGCCAGCAGCTCGCAGGGGACCCAGTACTTC | CASSSQGTQYF
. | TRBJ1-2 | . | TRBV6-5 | TGTGCCAGCGCCCCGGTGGGGGGTGGCTATGGCTACACCTTC | CASAPVGGGYGYTF
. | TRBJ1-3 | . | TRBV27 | TGTGCCAGCAGCCTCCACGGTACGGGAAACACCATATATTTT | CASSLHGTGNTIYF
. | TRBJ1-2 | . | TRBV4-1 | TGCGCCAGCAGCGAAAGGGGTACCACTACTGACTATGGCTACACCTTC | CASSERGTTTDYGYTF
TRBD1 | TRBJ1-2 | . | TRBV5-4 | TGTGCCAGCAGCGAGCCCGGACAGGCGCGCGGCTACACCTTC | CASSEPGQARGYTF
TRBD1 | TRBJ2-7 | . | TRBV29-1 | TGCAGCGCTCAGGGACAGGGGTCGAGGGTGCAGTACTTC | CSAQGQGSRVQYF
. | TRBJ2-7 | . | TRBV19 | TGTGCCAGTAGTCTCAGGGGCGCATACGAGCAGTACTTC | CASSLRGAYEQYF
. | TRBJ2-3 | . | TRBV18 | TGTGCCAGCTCACCCCTAGCTCAAAGGGGAGCAGATACGCAGTATTTT | CASSPLAQRGADTQYF
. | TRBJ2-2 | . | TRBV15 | TGTGCCACCAGCAGAGATAGAGGACGGAACACCGGGGAGCTGTTTTTT | CATSRDRGRNTGELFF
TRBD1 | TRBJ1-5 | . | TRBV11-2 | TGTGCCAGCAGCTTGACCGGGACAGGGGGCAATCAGCCCCAGCATTTT | CASSLTGTGGNQPQHF
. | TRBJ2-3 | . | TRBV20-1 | TGCAGTGCTAGAGATAGCCATACGCAGTATTTT | CSARDSHTQYF